This T cell receptor beta chain was retrieved from a study of tissue T cells after allogeneic stem cell transplantation. Regarding this clone: Its specificity is unknown. Gene and germline names: mouse. The DNA ends 1 residue before the CDR3 does, and the rest of the CDR3 is filled in from the germline J gene.

General observations from the study: In patients and mice, blood and spleen missed much of tissue repertoire.

V shed 2 bases and J 0 bases; nucleotides not matched to a gene: 6. Germline V gives CDR1 SNHLY, CDR2 FYNGKV (reference sequence). The CDR3 covers 19 residues. Using immunoSEQ multiplex PCR, the repertoire was profiled, and TCRdb retains in-frame clones only, with some absent. The repertoire consists of tens of thousands of clones, with just under 75% occurring once and the leading ten covering 0.66%. This chain joins TRBV3 and TRBJ2-1, with 14 bases identical to TRBD2. The sequencing input was spleen. This sequence originates from a female BALB/c mouse in good health. Mice of this strain are of MHC haplotype H2-d. Partial CDR3 DNA: TGTGCCAGCAGCTTACCCGGGACTGGGGGGGCTTATAACTATGCTGAGCAGTTC. The encoded protein is CASSLPGTGGAYNYAEQF. The full CDR3 is CASSLPGTGGAYNYAEQFF.